This TCR beta chain was observed in a study of T-cell memory formation after mild COVID-19. In TCRdb, the 5' RACE reads were re-called with MiXCR into one record per CDR3 protein. Among roughly 45,000 distinct CDR3 sequences listed, roughly 27% were seen once. This CDR3 is 12 amino acids long. Trimming removed 7 bases at V and 5 bases at J, with 11 bases between. V and J are TRBV12-3 or TRBV12-4 and TRBJ1-2; D gene ambiguous. Source material: PBMCs or a T cell subset sorted from them (not recorded which). The receptor was derived from a young man who had mild COVID-19 (a few samples of this study predate the infection). Cell type and time point are not known. CDR3 sequence reads: CASTRVEYGYTF. The DNA for the CDR3 is TGTGCCAGCACCCGAGTAGAGTATGGCTACACCTTC.